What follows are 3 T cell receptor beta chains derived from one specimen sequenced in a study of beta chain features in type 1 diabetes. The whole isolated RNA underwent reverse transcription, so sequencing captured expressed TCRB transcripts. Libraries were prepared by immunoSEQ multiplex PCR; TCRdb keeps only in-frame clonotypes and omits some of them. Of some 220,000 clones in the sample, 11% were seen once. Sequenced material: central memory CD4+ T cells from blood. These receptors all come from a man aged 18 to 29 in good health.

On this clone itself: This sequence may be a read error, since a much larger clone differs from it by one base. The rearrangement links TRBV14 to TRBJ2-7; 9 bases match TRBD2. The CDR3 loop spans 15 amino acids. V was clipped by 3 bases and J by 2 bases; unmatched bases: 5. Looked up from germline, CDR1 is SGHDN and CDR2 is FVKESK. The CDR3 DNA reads TGTGCCAGCAGCCATATGGCGGGAGGGGCCTACGAGCAGTACTTC. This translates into CASSHMAGGAYEQYF.

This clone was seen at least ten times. The CDR3 bases are TGTGCCAGCAGCCACCCCGGGACTACCCAAGAGACCCAGTACTTC. This sequence encodes CASSHPGTTQETQYF. The genes are TRBV7-2 and TRBJ2-5; 7 bases map to TRBD2. Trimming removed 5 bases from V and 1 base from J; junction bases left unmatched: 7. This CDR3 has 15 amino acids. The germline V gene encodes CDR1 SGHTA and CDR2 FQGNSA.

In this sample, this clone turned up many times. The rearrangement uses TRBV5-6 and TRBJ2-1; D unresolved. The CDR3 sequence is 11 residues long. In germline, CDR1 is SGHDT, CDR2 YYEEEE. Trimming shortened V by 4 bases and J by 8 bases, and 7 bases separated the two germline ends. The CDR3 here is CASSIRDEQFF. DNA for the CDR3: TGTGCCAGCAGCATCCGCGATGAGCAGTTCTTC.